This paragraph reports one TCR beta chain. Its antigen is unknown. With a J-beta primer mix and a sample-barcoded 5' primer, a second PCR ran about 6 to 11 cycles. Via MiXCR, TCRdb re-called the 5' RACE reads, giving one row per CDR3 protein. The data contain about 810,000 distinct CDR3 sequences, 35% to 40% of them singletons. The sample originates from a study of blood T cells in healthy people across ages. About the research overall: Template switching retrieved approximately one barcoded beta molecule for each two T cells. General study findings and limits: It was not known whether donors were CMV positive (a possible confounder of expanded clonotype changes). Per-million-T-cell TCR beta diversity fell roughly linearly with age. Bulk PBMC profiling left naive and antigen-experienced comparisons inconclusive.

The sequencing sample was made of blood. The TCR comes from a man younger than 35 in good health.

The CDR3 is CASSQGLANTDTQYF. CDR3 DNA: TGTGCCAGCAGCCAAGGACTAGCGAACACAGATACGCAGTATTTT. This sequence joins TRBV14 and TRBJ2-3; 8 bases agree with TRBD2. Germline-derived CDR1 and CDR2 are SGHDN and FVKESK. CDR3 length: 15 amino acids. Losses at the gene ends were 1 base for V and 2 bases for J; bases not matched to a gene: 2. The full variable domain, in which reference TRBV14 and TRBJ2-3 provide the parts outside the CDR3, is EAGVTQFPSHSVIEKGQTVTLRCDPISGHDNLYWYRRVMGKEIKFLLHFVKESKQDESGMPNNRFLAERTGGTYSTLKVQPAELEDSGVYFCASSQGLANTDTQYFGPGTRLTVL.